The present T cell receptor (beta chain) was sequenced within a study of blood T cell repertoires in COVID-19. A word on this clone: One end of the junction varies from germline; a read error may be responsible.

The protocol was immunoSEQ multiplex PCR, while the TCRdb copy is restricted to in-frame clones and leaves out a portion. The table lists about 110,000 clones, approximately 65% of them singletons. The CDR3 length is 15 residues. Germline CDR1 is SGHTA and CDR2 is FQGTGA. The source is a woman between 55 and 75 years old with acute or convalescent COVID-19. The chain recombines TRBV7-3 with TRBJ2-7; D uncertain. Source material: peripheral blood. The CDR3 DNA reads as TGTGCCAGCAGGTTAAGCCAGGCAGCTTCCTACGAGCAGTACTTC. Protein: CASRLSQAASYEQYF.